The 14 T cell receptor beta chains given below trace back to one sample, sequenced in a study of blood T cell repertoires in COVID-19. The data were produced by immunoSEQ multiplex PCR, yet TCRdb's version contains in-frame clones alone and is incomplete. The sample lists over 130,000 clones; around 87% were seen once. Sequenced sample: peripheral blood. The source is a human donor in a cohort sampled during active COVID-19.

CDR3 sequence: CASSSGAGETQYF. For the CDR3, the DNA is TGTGCCAGCAGTTCGGGCGCGGGAGAGACCCAGTACTTC. The rearrangement joins TRBV6-5 to TRBJ2-5, with a possible D match to TRBD2 (5 bases). V lost 4 bases and J 4 bases, leaving 10 bases between the germline ends. The CDR3 loop spans 13 amino acids. Germline V lookup: CDR1 MNHEY, CDR2 SVGAGI.

As concerns this clone: This CDR3 is also generated by other DNA sequences in the sample. CDR3 protein: CASSISGRGHTDTQYF. CDR3 sequence (DNA): TGTGCCAGTAGTATTAGCGGGAGGGGGCACACAGATACGCAGTATTTT. The chain combines TRBV19 with TRBJ2-3; 11 nucleotides line up with TRBD2. The CDR3 is 16 amino acids. The germline V gene encodes CDR1 LNHDA and CDR2 SQIVND (reference sequence). V gave up 3 bases and J gave up 2 bases; unmatched junction bases: 4.

A single count supports this clone. The chain uses TRBV5-1 and TRBJ2-7; 11 bases are shared with TRBD2. CDR1 is SGHRS and CDR2 is YFSETQ in the germline V gene. Trimming removed 4 bases from V and 3 bases from J; junction bases left unmatched: 6. The CDR3 has 15 amino acids. The CDR3 coding sequence is TGCGCCAGCAGCGACGGGACTAGCGGATTCTACGAGCAGTACTTC. This translates into CASSDGTSGFYEQYF.

The J gene is TRBJ2-1, the V gene TRBV9; a possible D gene is TRBD1 (5 bases). The CDR3 totals 13 residues. Germline V gene lookup returns CDR1 SGDLS and CDR2 YYNGEE. Trimming left V 0 bases short and J 4 bases short, with 5 bases between. CDR3 loop: CASSVEGYNEQFF. Here the CDR3 DNA reads TGTGCCAGCAGCGTAGAGGGGTACAATGAGCAGTTCTTC.

V gene TRBV9 combines with J gene TRBJ2-1, with a weak D call TRBD1 (6 bases). Trimming shortened V by 0 bases and J by 10 bases, and 14 bases separated the two germline ends. The V gene's germline CDR1 is SGDLS and CDR2 YYNGEE. The CDR3 contains 14 residues. CDR3 sequence (DNA): TGTGCCAGCAGCGTAGCCAGGGGACCTGTAGAGCAGTTCTTC. This codes for CASSVARGPVEQFF. The whole variable domain, filled in from reference TRBV9 and TRBJ2-1, reads DSGVTQTPKHLITATGQRVTLRCSPRSGDLSVYWYQQSLDQGLQFLIQYYNGEERAKGNILERFSAQQFPDLHSELNLSSLELGDSALYFCASSVARGPVEQFFGPGTRLTVL.

This clone occurred once. The chain recombines TRBV2 with TRBJ2-1, with TRBD2 identical over 7 bases. The J segment lost 9 bases and the V segment lost 6 bases, leaving 2 bases of the junction unmatched. The CDR3 is 11 amino acids. Germline values: CDR1 SNHLY, CDR2 FYNNEI. CDR3 protein: CASRRESEQFF. The CDR3 region has the DNA TGTGCCAGCAGGCGGGAGAGTGAGCAGTTCTTC.

The V gene is TRBV28, the J gene TRBJ2-2, with a tentative D call TRBD2 (6 bases). Germline V gives CDR1 MDHEN, CDR2 SYDVKM. CDR3 length: 17 residues. Deletions cut 5 bases from V and 2 bases from J, with 18 bases between. The CDR3 region has the DNA TGTGCCAGCAGTCTAGAGTCGGGACTGCTCAACACCGGGGAGCTGTTTTTT. Amino acid sequence: CASSLESGLLNTGELFF.

This clone came up a few times. This rearrangement joins TRBV6-1 to TRBJ1-5, with TRBD1 identical over 7 bases. The CDR3 sequence is 15 residues long. Germline CDR1 and CDR2: MNHNS and SASEGT. Trimming at V came to 2 bases and at J to 5 bases, leaving 6 bases not matched to a gene. CDR3 sequence: CASSESGGGYQPQHF. The CDR3, as DNA: TGTGCCAGCAGTGAATCAGGAGGGGGCTATCAGCCCCAGCATTTT.

The chain recombines TRBV5-4 with TRBJ2-3, with D tentatively TRBD2 (7 bases). Germline V gene lookup returns CDR1 SGHNT and CDR2 YYREEE (reference sequence). The CDR3 loop spans 15 amino acids. Trimming left V 6 bases short and J 2 bases short, with 16 bases between. The CDR3: CASTQRGGPTDTQYF. CDR3 sequence (DNA): TGTGCCAGCACCCAAAGGGGGGGACCCACAGATACGCAGTATTTT. The variable domain in full, completed from reference TRBV5-4 and TRBJ2-3, reads ETGVTQSPTHLIKTRGQQVTLRCSSQSGHNTVSWYQQALGQGPQFIFQYYREEENGRGNFPPRFSGLQFPNYSSELNVNALELDDSALYLCASTQRGGPTDTQYFGPGTRLTVL.

The V and J genes are TRBV7-9 and TRBJ2-7; weak D call: TRBD2 (6 bases). Germline V gene data show CDR1 as SEHNR and CDR2 as FQNEAQ (reference sequence). The V end was cut by 5 bases, the J end by 11 bases, with 13 bases between. This CDR3 is built from 11 residues. The CDR3 region has the DNA TGTGCCAGCAGCCAGGGAGGCTCGGAGTACTTC. Protein: CASSQGGSEYF.

The chain has TRBV5-4 and TRBJ2-1; tentative D call: TRBD2 (6 bases). The germline CDR1 and CDR2 sequences are SGHNT and YYREEE (reference sequence). The V and J ends lost 2 bases and 4 bases respectively, with 13 bases between them. The CDR3 totals 15 residues. The CDR3 region is CASSFRLASYNEQFF. Written as DNA, the CDR3 is TGTGCCAGCAGCTTTCGGCTAGCGAGTTACAATGAGCAGTTCTTC.

The chain uses TRBV2 and TRBJ2-5, with 8 bases that match TRBD2. Germline assignment: CDR1 SNHLY and CDR2 FYNNEI. V shed 4 bases, J shed 2 bases, and the junction held 9 bases outside the gene matches. CDR3 length: 16 amino acids. The chain's CDR3 is CASSVSPGGPQETQYF. The CDR3 coding sequence is TGTGCCAGCAGTGTTTCTCCGGGAGGGCCGCAAGAGACCCAGTACTTC.

This chain connects TRBV7-3 to TRBJ2-1; D might be TRBD2 (6 bases). The CDR3 consists of 15 residues. The germline V gene encodes CDR1 SGHTA and CDR2 FQGTGA. V was cut by 0 bases and J by 6 bases, with 12 bases left in between. The CDR3 DNA reads as TGTGCCAGCAGCTTAACAGGAGGGCCGGGCAATGAGCAGTTCTTC. Amino acid sequence: CASSLTGGPGNEQFF.

This chain uses TRBV7-9 with TRBJ2-7, with 12 positions matching TRBD1. The length of the CDR3 is 18 residues. V trimming: 4 bases; J trimming: 2 bases; junction bases outside the gene matches: 12. Germline V CDR1 and CDR2: SEHNR, FQNEAQ (reference sequence). CDR3 sequence (DNA): TGTGCCAGCAGCTCAGGACCCGGGACAGGGGGCCGGGCCTACGAGCAGTACTTC. Translated, it gives CASSSGPGTGGRAYEQYF.